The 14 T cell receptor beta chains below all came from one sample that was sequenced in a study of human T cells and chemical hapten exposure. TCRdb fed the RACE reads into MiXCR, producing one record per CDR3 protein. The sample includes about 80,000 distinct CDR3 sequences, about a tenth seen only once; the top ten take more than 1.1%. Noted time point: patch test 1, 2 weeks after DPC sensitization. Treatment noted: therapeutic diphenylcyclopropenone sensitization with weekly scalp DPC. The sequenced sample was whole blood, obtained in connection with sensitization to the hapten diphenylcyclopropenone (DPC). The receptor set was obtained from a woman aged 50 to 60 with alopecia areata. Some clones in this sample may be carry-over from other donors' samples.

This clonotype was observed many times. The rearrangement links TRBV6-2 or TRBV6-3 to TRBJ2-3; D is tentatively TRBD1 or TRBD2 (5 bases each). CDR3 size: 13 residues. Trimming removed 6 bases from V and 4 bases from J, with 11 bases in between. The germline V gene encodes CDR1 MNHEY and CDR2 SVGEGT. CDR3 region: CASRPVGADTQYF. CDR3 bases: TGTGCCAGCAGGCCGGTGGGGGCAGATACGCAGTATTTT.

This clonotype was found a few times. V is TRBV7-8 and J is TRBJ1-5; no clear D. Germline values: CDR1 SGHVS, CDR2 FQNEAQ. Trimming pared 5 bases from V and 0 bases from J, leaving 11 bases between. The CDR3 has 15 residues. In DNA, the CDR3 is TGTGCCAGCAGCCGTCGGCAGGATAGCAATCAGCCCCAGCATTTT. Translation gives CASSRRQDSNQPQHF.

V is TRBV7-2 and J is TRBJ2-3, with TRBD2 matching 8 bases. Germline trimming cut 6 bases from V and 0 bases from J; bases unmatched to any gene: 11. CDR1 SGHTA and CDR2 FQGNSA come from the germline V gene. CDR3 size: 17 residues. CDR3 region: CASSRAGAGGSTDTQYF. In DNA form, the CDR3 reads TGTGCCAGCAGTCGAGCAGGGGCGGGAGGTAGCACAGATACGCAGTATTTT.

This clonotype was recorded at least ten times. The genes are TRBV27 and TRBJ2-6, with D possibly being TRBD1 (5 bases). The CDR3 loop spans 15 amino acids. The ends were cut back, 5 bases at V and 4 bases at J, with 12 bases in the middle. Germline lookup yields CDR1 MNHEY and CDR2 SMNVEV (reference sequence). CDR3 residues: CASSLLGLGANVLTF. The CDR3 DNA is TGTGCCAGCAGTCTTCTGGGGCTAGGGGCCAACGTCCTGACTTTC.

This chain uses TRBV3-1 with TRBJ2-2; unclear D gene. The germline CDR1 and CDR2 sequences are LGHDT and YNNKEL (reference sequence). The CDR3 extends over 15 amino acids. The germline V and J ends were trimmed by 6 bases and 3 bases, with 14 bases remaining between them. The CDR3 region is CASRPQPLDTGELFF. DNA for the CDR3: TGTGCCAGCAGGCCCCAGCCCTTGGACACCGGGGAGCTGTTTTTT.

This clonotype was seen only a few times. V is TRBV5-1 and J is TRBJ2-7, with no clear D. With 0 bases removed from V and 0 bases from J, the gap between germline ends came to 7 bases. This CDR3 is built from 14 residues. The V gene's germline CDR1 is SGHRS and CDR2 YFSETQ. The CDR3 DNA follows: TGCGCCAGCAGCTTGGTCCGCGGCTCCTACGAGCAGTACTTC. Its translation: CASSLVRGSYEQYF.

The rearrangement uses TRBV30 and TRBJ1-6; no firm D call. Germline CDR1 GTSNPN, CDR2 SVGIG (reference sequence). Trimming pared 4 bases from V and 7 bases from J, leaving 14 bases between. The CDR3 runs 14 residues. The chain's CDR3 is CAWNLEAPNSPLHF. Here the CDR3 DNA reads TGTGCCTGGAATTTAGAAGCTCCGAATTCACCCCTCCACTTT.

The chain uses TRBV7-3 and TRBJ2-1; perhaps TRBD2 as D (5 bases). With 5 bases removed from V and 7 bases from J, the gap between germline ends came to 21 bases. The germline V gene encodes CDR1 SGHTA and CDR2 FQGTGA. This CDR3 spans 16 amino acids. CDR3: CASSPTLARAGNEQFF. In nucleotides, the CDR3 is TGTGCCAGCAGCCCCACTCTAGCCCGCGCGGGTAATGAGCAGTTCTTC. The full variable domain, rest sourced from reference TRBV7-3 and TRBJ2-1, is GAGVSQTPSNKVTEKGKYVELRCDPISGHTALYWYRQSLGQGPEFLIYFQGTGAADDSGLPNDRFFAVRPEGSVSTLKIQRTERGDSAVYLCASSPTLARAGNEQFFGPGTRLTVL.

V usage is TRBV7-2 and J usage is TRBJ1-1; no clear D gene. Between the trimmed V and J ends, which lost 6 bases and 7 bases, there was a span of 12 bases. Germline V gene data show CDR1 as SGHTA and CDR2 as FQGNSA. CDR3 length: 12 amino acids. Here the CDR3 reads CASSFSGYEAFF. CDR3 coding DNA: TGTGCCAGCAGTTTCAGCGGGTATGAAGCTTTCTTT.

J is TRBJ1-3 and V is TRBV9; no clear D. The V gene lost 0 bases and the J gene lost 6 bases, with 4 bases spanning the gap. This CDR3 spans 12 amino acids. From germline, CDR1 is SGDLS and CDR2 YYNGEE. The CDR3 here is CASSVEENTIYF. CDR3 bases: TGTGCCAGCAGCGTAGAAGAAAACACCATATATTTT.

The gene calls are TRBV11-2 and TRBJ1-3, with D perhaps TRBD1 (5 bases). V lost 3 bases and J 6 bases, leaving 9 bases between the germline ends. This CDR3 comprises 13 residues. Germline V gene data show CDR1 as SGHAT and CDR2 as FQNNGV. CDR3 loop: CASSLQGVNTIYF. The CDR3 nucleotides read TGTGCCAGCAGCTTGCAGGGCGTAAACACCATATATTTT.

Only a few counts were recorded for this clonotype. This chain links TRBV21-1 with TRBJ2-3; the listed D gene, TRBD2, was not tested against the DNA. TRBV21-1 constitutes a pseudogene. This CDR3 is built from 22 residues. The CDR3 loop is CASSPKLSGTSGPIPDTDTQYF. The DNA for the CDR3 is TGTGCCAGCAGCCCCAAGCTCAGCGGAACTAGCGGGCCCATCCCCGATACAGATACGCAGTATTTT.

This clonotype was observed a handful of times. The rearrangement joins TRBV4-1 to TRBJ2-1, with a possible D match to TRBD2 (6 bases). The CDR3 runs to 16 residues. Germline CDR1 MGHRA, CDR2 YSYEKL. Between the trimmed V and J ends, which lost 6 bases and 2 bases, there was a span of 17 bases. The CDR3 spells CASSKVGTQAYNEQFF. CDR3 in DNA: TGCGCCAGCAGTAAAGTGGGGACTCAAGCCTACAATGAGCAGTTCTTC.

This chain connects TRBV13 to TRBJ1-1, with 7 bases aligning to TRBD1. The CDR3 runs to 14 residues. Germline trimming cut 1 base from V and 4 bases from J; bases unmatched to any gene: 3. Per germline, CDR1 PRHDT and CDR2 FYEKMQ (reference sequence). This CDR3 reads CASSLVNRGTEAFF. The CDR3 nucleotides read TGTGCCAGCAGCTTAGTTAACAGGGGCACTGAAGCTTTCTTT.